The present entry profiles one T cell receptor beta chain with its context. No antigen is known for it. This entry comes from a study of T cell responses to AZD1222 COVID-19 vaccine. Study-level points and caveats: Across the whole spike, CD4 TCRs peaked at regions 160-218 and 743-854.

Trimming pared 1 base from V and 10 bases from J, leaving 17 bases between. The length of the CDR3 is 15 residues. Germline CDR1 and CDR2: SGHTA and FQGNSA. The data were produced by immunoSEQ multiplex PCR, yet TCRdb's version contains in-frame clones alone and is incomplete. Among some 130,000 clones listed, approximately 84% were seen once. Sequencing was performed on peripheral blood, taken on day 0 of AZD1222 vaccination. The origin of this receptor is an adult in good health. The chain links TRBV7-2 to TRBJ1-5; D gene ambiguous. The CDR3 is CASSLEFGGGRPQHF. Written as DNA, the CDR3 is TGTGCCAGCAGCTTAGAATTCGGTGGCGGAAGACCCCAGCATTTT.